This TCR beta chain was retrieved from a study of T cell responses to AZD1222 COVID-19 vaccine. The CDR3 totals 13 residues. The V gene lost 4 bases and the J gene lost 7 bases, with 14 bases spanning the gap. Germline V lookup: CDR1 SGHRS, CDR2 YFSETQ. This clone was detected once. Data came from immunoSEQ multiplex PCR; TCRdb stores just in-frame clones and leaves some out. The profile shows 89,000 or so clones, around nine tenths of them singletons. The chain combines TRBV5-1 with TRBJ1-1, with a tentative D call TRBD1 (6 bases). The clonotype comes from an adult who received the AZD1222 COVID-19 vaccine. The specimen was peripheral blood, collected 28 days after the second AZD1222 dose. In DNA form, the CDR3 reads TGCGCCAGCAGCCTCCTTGGACAGCGTGAAGCTTTCTTT. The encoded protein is CASSLLGQREAFF.